This entry concerns a single TCR beta chain. This sample was included in a study of blood T cell repertoires in COVID-19. Turning to the study itself: The United States, Italy and Spain were the sources of the acute and convalescent COVID-19 samples. In each case, the material was cDNA or gDNA derived from T cells, B-cell-depleted T cells, or PBMCs.

Assay: immunoSEQ multiplex PCR; the TCRdb copy retains only in-frame clones and omits some. The sample includes around 93,000 clones, 82% of them seen just once. CDR1 is ENHRY, CDR2 SYGVKD, per germline. Trimming took 5 bases from V and 0 from J, leaving 3 bases between them. The CDR3 has 12 amino acids. Sequenced sample: peripheral blood. The chain carries TRBV10-3 and TRBJ2-3; D gene uncertain. The TCR sequence derives from a man older than 75 with acute or convalescent COVID-19. CDR3 nucleotide sequence: TGTGCCATCAGTACAAGCACAGATACGCAGTATTTT. Amino acid sequence: CAISTSTDTQYF.